These 26 T cell receptor beta chains came from one sample sequenced in a study of blood T cell repertoires in COVID-19. The method was immunoSEQ multiplex PCR; TCRdb's version includes in-frame clones alone and lacks a portion of them. This sample has under 200,000 clones, with 84% found just once. The sequenced sample consisted of peripheral blood. Receptors were obtained from a man aged 70-80 years with active or convalescent COVID-19.

The chain is built from TRBV18 and TRBJ1-1, with TRBD1 as a possible D gene (6 bases). Germline V lookup: CDR1 KGHSH, CDR2 LQKENI. V was pared by 5 bases and J by 5 bases, with 12 bases between. The CDR3 spans 13 residues. Written as DNA, the CDR3 is TGTGCCAGCTCAGGGCCCAGGGGAACTGAAGCTTTCTTT. Encoded protein: CASSGPRGTEAFF.

To note about this clone: The same CDR3 also results from other DNA sequences found in this sample. The rearrangement uses TRBV5-1 and TRBJ2-3; TRBD1 matches 8 bases. The CDR3 has 16 amino acids. V shed 0 bases, J shed 0 bases, and the junction held 3 bases outside the gene matches. The germline V gene has CDR1 SGHRS and CDR2 YFSETQ. The CDR3 reads CASSLGQGASTDTQYF. DNA for the CDR3: TGCGCCAGCAGCTTGGGTCAGGGGGCTAGCACAGATACGCAGTATTTT.

The chain has TRBV7-2 and TRBJ1-2; 9 bases align to TRBD1. Germline V gives CDR1 SGHTA, CDR2 FQGNSA. Unmatched junction bases numbered 6, after V lost 5 bases and J lost 5 bases. The CDR3 contains 14 residues. The CDR3 loop is CASSPQQGAYGYTF. The CDR3 coding sequence is TGTGCCAGCAGCCCGCAACAGGGGGCGTATGGCTACACCTTC.

V and J are TRBV7-2 and TRBJ2-1; no firm D call. V lost 6 bases, J lost 7 bases, and 13 bases lay in between. Germline V gene data show CDR1 as SGHTA and CDR2 as FQGNSA. The CDR3 is 13 amino acids. CDR3 protein: CASRLSRENEQFF. Here the CDR3 DNA reads TGTGCCAGCAGATTGTCCCGTGAGAATGAGCAGTTCTTC. The entire variable domain, with the rest obtained from reference TRBV7-2 and TRBJ2-1, is as follows: GAGVSQSPSNKVTEKGKDVELRCDPISGHTALYWYRQSLGQGLEFLIYFQGNSAPDKSGLPSDRFSAERTGGSVSTLTIQRTQQEDSAVYLCASRLSRENEQFFGPGTRLTVL.

The rearrangement links TRBV30 to TRBJ1-4, with D perhaps TRBD1 (5 bases). The CDR3 is 16 amino acids. The germline CDR1 and CDR2 sequences are GTSNPN and SVGIG (reference sequence). V was cut by 1 base and J by 3 bases, with 15 bases left in between. The CDR3 region has the DNA TGTGCCTGGAGTGGGCAGGGTGCCTTGGCTAATGAAAAACTGTTTTTT. Amino acids: CAWSGQGALANEKLFF. Supplemented by reference TRBV30 and TRBJ1-4, the full variable domain reads SQTIHQWPATLVQPVGSPLSLECTVEGTSNPNLYWYRQAAGRGLQLLFYSVGIGQISSEVPQNLSASRPQDRQFILSSKKLLLSDSGFYLCAWSGQGALANEKLFFGSGTQLSVL.

CDR3: CASSLGGGGYTF. The CDR3, as DNA: TGTGCCAGCAGCTTAGGGGGAGGTGGCTACACCTTC. The chain employs TRBV7-6 and TRBJ1-2; no clear D. V was trimmed by 1 base and J by 7 bases, leaving 7 bases between them. This CDR3 region has 12 residues. Germline V gene lookup returns CDR1 SGHVS and CDR2 FNYEAQ.

The gene calls are TRBV7-8 and TRBJ1-3, with 9 positions matching TRBD1. This CDR3 has 17 amino acids. The trim removed 4 bases at V and 4 bases at J, leaving 11 bases unmatched. Germline V lookup: CDR1 SGHVS, CDR2 FQNEAQ. In nucleotides, the CDR3 is TGTGCCAGCAGCTCCCTCCCCGGGACAGGGATAGGAAACACCATATATTTT. This translates into CASSSLPGTGIGNTIYF.

In DNA, the CDR3 is TGTGCCACCAGCAGAGATGGGGCCAGAGCCCTTCCAACTAATGAAAAACTGTTTTTT. Encoded protein: CATSRDGARALPTNEKLFF. This chain uses TRBV15 with TRBJ1-4, with D tentatively TRBD1 (5 bases). The V end was cut by 0 bases, the J end by 0 bases, with 17 bases between. The CDR3 contains 19 residues. Germline CDR1 and CDR2: LNHNV and YYDKDF (reference sequence).

This clone was observed a single time. This chain uses TRBV6-5 with TRBJ2-3, with 11 positions matching TRBD2. Unmatched junction bases numbered 8, after V lost 10 bases and J lost 2 bases. Germline CDR1 MNHEY, CDR2 SVGAGI. The CDR3 loop spans 15 amino acids. The CDR3 nucleotides are TGTGCCACCCTTAGCGGGGGGGGACACACAGATACGCAGTATTTT. Translated, it gives CATLSGGGHTDTQYF.

The genes are TRBV6-5 and TRBJ2-1; 12 nucleotides match TRBD1. This CDR3 spans 15 amino acids. V dropped 2 bases and J dropped 8; count of bases not matched to a gene: 4. The germline V gene encodes CDR1 MNHEY and CDR2 SVGAGI. CDR3 DNA: TGTGCCAGCAGTTACGGGACAGGGGGCGAGGATGAGCAGTTCTTC. Amino acids: CASSYGTGGEDEQFF.

V usage is TRBV7-8 and J usage is TRBJ1-2; TRBD1 agrees at 9 bases. V trimming: 5 bases; J trimming: 1 base; junction bases outside the gene matches: 5. CDR3 length equals 15 residues. CDR1 and CDR2 from the germline V gene are SGHVS and FQNEAQ. CDR3 nucleotides: TGTGCCAGCAGCCCGAGGACAGGGGTTAACTATGGCTACACCTTC. Its protein product is CASSPRTGVNYGYTF.

The chain has TRBV7-2 and TRBJ2-1; TRBD1 matches at 8 bases. Unmatched junction bases numbered 12, after V lost 5 bases and J lost 15 bases. The CDR3 totals 13 residues. CDR1 is SGHTA and CDR2 is FQGNSA in the germline V gene. In nucleotides, the CDR3 is TGTGCCAGCAGCGCCGATCCAAGCGGACAGGGGTTCTTC. This codes for CASSADPSGQGFF.

DNA for the CDR3: TGTGCCAGCAGCTATCTTGGGACAGAAAATTCACCCCTCCACTTT. Its protein is CASSYLGTENSPLHF. V gene TRBV3-1 (or the pseudogene TRBV3-2) combines with J gene TRBJ1-6; 7 bases map to TRBD1. The CDR3 is made up of 15 amino acids. V dropped 5 bases and J dropped 7; count of bases not matched to a gene: 8. The V gene's germline CDR1 is LGHDT and CDR2 YNNKEL (reference sequence).

CDR3 sequence (DNA): TGTGCCAGCAGCCAAGATGGGACAGGCCGATCTAGGGTCAGGGAGACCCAGTACTTC. Translating it yields CASSQDGTGRSRVRETQYF. The chain couples TRBV14 to TRBJ2-5; 8 bases align to TRBD1. Trimming removed 0 bases from V and 5 bases from J; junction bases left unmatched: 17. This CDR3 is 19 amino acids long. Per germline, CDR1 SGHDN and CDR2 FVKESK.

This clone has a single count. The chain combines TRBV19 with TRBJ1-5; D unclear. Trimming pared 6 bases from V and 3 bases from J, leaving 12 bases between. Germline CDR1 is LNHDA and CDR2 is SQIVND (reference sequence). CDR3 length equals 14 residues. The CDR3 region is CASREANLNQPQHF. Here the CDR3 DNA reads TGTGCCAGTAGGGAGGCTAACCTCAATCAGCCCCAGCATTTT.

For the CDR3, the DNA is TGTGCCAGTAGCCCGCGATTCCAGGGCTATGGCTACACCTTC. This translates into CASSPRFQGYGYTF. The chain has TRBV19 and TRBJ1-2; possibly TRBD1 for D (5 bases). V gave up 6 bases and J gave up 4 bases, with 15 bases separating them. Germline V lookup: CDR1 LNHDA, CDR2 SQIVND (reference sequence). The length of the CDR3 is 14 residues.

V usage is TRBV14 and J usage is TRBJ2-2; TRBD2 agrees at 7 bases. This CDR3 contains 15 residues. Losses at the gene ends were 5 bases for V and 4 bases for J; bases not matched to a gene: 7. CDR1 and CDR2 (germline): SGHDN, FVKESK. CDR3 in DNA: TGTGCCAGCAGCAGCCCGGCGGGGGTCACCGGGGAGCTGTTTTTT. This gives the protein CASSSPAGVTGELFF. The full variable domain, its missing parts supplied by reference TRBV14 and TRBJ2-2, is EAGVTQFPSHSVIEKGQTVTLRCDPISGHDNLYWYRRVMGKEIKFLLHFVKESKQDESGMPNNRFLAERTGGTYSTLKVQPAELEDSGVYFCASSSPAGVTGELFFGEGSRLTVL.

V gene TRBV5-1 combines with J gene TRBJ1-1; tentative D call: TRBD1 (5 bases). The germline V gene encodes CDR1 SGHRS and CDR2 YFSETQ. The length of the CDR3 is 13 residues. With 7 bases removed from V and 1 base from J, the gap between germline ends came to 11 bases. This CDR3 reads CASGETGNTEAFF. The CDR3 DNA reads TGCGCCAGCGGGGAAACAGGGAACACTGAAGCTTTCTTT.

CDR3 region: CASSPGHGREKLFF. The DNA of the CDR3 is TGTGCCAGCAGCCCCGGACACGGGAGGGAAAAACTGTTTTTT. V usage is TRBV7-9 and J usage is TRBJ1-4, with D perhaps matching TRBD1 (5 bases). V was cut by 5 bases and J by 8 bases, with 15 bases left in between. Germline V lookup: CDR1 SEHNR, CDR2 FQNEAQ (reference sequence). The length of the CDR3 is 14 residues.

The chain employs TRBV4-3 and TRBJ1-6; no reliable D call. This CDR3 comprises 17 residues. Germline V gene sequence: CDR1 LGHNA, CDR2 YSLEER. The V end lost 0 bases, the J end lost 0 bases, and 9 bases lay between the germline ends. CDR3 amino acids: CASSQDLAGSYNSPLHF. For the CDR3, the DNA is TGCGCCAGCAGCCAAGACCTAGCTGGCTCCTATAATTCACCCCTCCACTTT.

The chain carries TRBV25-1 and TRBJ1-1, with D possibly TRBD1 on 6 matching bases. The CDR3 length is 15 residues. CDR1 and CDR2 (germline): MGHDK, SYGVNS. V lost 0 bases and J lost 4, with 12 bases in between. CDR3 residues: CASSEYGGASTEAFF. CDR3 DNA sequence: TGTGCCAGCAGTGAATATGGGGGGGCGAGCACTGAAGCTTTCTTT.

The chain couples TRBV2 to TRBJ1-4, with D possibly being TRBD1 (5 bases). Germline loops: CDR1 SNHLY, CDR2 FYNNEI. The V end lost 6 bases, the J end lost 2 bases, and 13 bases lay between the germline ends. The CDR3 contains 15 residues. The CDR3, as DNA: TGTGCCAGCAGATCGACAGAGAATACTAATGAAAAACTGTTTTTT. As protein: CASRSTENTNEKLFF.

This clone was seen a single time. The chain combines TRBV5-1 with TRBJ2-2; D is unclear. V was trimmed by 4 bases and J by 1 base, leaving 11 bases between them. From germline, CDR1 is SGHRS and CDR2 YFSETQ. The CDR3 has 15 amino acids. As DNA, the CDR3 is TGCGCCAGCAGCCCCCTGCCGGGGAACACCGGGGAGCTGTTTTTT. Translated: CASSPLPGNTGELFF.

The rearrangement links TRBV2 to TRBJ2-3; 10 nucleotides match TRBD2. Germline loops: CDR1 SNHLY, CDR2 FYNNEI. The V segment lost 5 bases and the J segment 7 bases; nucleotides outside the gene matches: 6. The CDR3 contains 14 residues. The CDR3 loop reads CASSNLAGVNTQYF. CDR3 bases: TGTGCCAGCAGTAATCTAGCGGGAGTAAATACGCAGTATTTT. Variable domain in full (rest from reference TRBV2 and TRBJ2-3): EPEVTQTPSHQVTQMGQEVILRCVPISNHLYFYWYRQILGQKVEFLVSFYNNEISEKSEIFDDQFSVERPDGSNFTLKIRSTKLEDSAMYFCASSNLAGVNTQYFGPGTRLTVL.

This sequence joins TRBV28 and TRBJ1-1, with 7 bases aligning to TRBD1. The V gene's germline CDR1 is MDHEN and CDR2 SYDVKM. The CDR3 covers 12 residues. Germline trimming cut 6 bases from V and 5 bases from J; bases unmatched to any gene: 3. The CDR3 reads CASSRGRTEAFF. Written as DNA, the CDR3 is TGTGCCAGCAGCAGGGGGAGGACTGAAGCTTTCTTT.

The chain recombines TRBV6-5 with TRBJ1-1; D gene uncertain. This CDR3 region has 15 residues. Trimming left V 2 bases short and J 1 base short, with 11 bases between. CDR1 and CDR2 from the germline V gene are MNHEY and SVGAGI. The CDR3 region is CASSYPRNKNTEAFF. CDR3 nucleotide sequence: TGTGCCAGCAGTTACCCGAGGAACAAGAACACTGAAGCTTTCTTT.